The T cell receptor (beta chain) under discussion was sequenced for a study of T cells in Graves' hyperthyroidism and ophthalmopathy. Study in general: Peripheral blood specimens were obtained at initial diagnosis, prior to any treatment. Study-wide results and limits: The authors' 13 V-J model separated ophthalmopathy from stable hyperthyroidism. Ophthalmopathy, as predicted by the model, came a median roughly 6.8 months after the prediction.

Under 3 months was the duration of disease in ophthalmopathy patients, who also had a Clinical Activity Score of at least 3 and a NOSPECS grade of at least 4. Using RNA transcripts as the source, TCR beta CDR3 regions were amplified. The TCR CDR3 first-round RT-PCR relied on the HTBI primer set. TCRdb re-called the multiplex PCR reads through MiXCR, storing one row per CDR3 protein. The sample shows about 330,000 distinct CDR3 sequences, approximately 15% of them seen only once. Germline-derived CDR1 and CDR2 are GTSNPN and SVGIG (reference sequence). V gave up 0 bases and J gave up 1 base, with 13 bases separating them. There are 15 residues in the CDR3. As concerns this clonotype: Antigen unknown.

J is TRBJ2-7 and V is TRBV30; the D is unclear. The source material was blood. The sequence was obtained from a woman aged 40 to 50 with Graves' ophthalmopathy. CDR3 in amino acids: CAWSVVLALSYEQYF. CDR3 sequence (DNA): TGTGCCTGGAGTGTAGTTTTAGCATTGTCCTACGAGCAGTACTTC.